Presented here are 29 T cell receptor beta chains from one specimen sequenced in a study of T cells in Graves' hyperthyroidism and ophthalmopathy. TCR beta CDR3 region amplification was performed from RNA transcripts. The primer set for the first-round RT-PCR of the TCR CDR3 was HTBI. TCRdb analysed the multiplex PCR reads with MiXCR anew, one entry per CDR3 protein. The data show roughly 400,000 distinct CDR3 sequences, about 14% seen once. The source material was blood. Receptor source: a man aged 50 to 59 with Graves' ophthalmopathy.

CDR3 residues: CASSIVRAGTDTQYF. The CDR3 DNA reads TGTGCCAGTAGTATAGTGCGGGCCGGCACAGATACGCAGTATTTT. The rearrangement links TRBV19 to TRBJ2-3; D may be TRBD2 (5 bases). The V and J ends lost 1 base and 1 base respectively, with 9 bases between them. The CDR3 consists of 15 residues. Germline assignment: CDR1 LNHDA and CDR2 SQIVND (reference sequence).

V gene TRBV20-1 combines with J gene TRBJ2-3; D may be TRBD1 (6 bases). This CDR3 has 13 amino acids. V lost 3 bases, J lost 8 bases, and 15 bases lay in between. Germline CDR1 DFQATT, CDR2 SNEGSKA (reference sequence). The CDR3 region has the DNA TGCAGTGCTAGGAGGGACACTAAAAGTACGCAGTATTTT. Translating it yields CSARRDTKSTQYF.

This clonotype was observed a few times. V gene TRBV5-1 combines with J gene TRBJ2-7, with D unclear. V lost 3 bases, J lost 1 base, and 11 bases lay in between. The CDR3 extends over 14 amino acids. From germline, CDR1 is SGHRS and CDR2 YFSETQ. CDR3 region: CASSSLGSSYEQYF. The CDR3 DNA is TGCGCCAGCAGCTCCCTGGGCTCATCCTACGAGCAGTACTTC.

V usage is TRBV7-8 and J usage is TRBJ2-4, with TRBD2 matching 14 bases. V lost 3 bases, J lost 0 bases, and 7 bases stayed unmatched. The CDR3 sequence is 19 residues long. The germline gives CDR1 SGHVS, CDR2 FQNEAQ. The CDR3 nucleotides are TGTGCCAGCAGCTTGGCCCCGGGACTAGCGGGAGTAGCCAAAAACATTCAGTACTTC. As protein: CASSLAPGLAGVAKNIQYF.

The chain is built from TRBV2 and TRBJ2-3; 12 bases fit TRBD2. In germline, CDR1 is SNHLY, CDR2 FYNNEI. Trimming took 3 bases from V and 3 from J; bases not matched to a gene: 4. This CDR3 has 16 residues. The CDR3 DNA is TGTGCCAGCAGTGATGAACTAGCGGGAGGAACAGATACGCAGTATTTT. Amino acids: CASSDELAGGTDTQYF.

There are many counts of this clonotype. The CDR3 loop is CASTPTKSGANVLTF. The CDR3 DNA reads TGTGCCAGCACCCCAACCAAATCTGGGGCCAACGTCCTGACTTTC. The chain couples TRBV27 to TRBJ2-6; D ambiguous. The CDR3 has 15 residues. The V gene lost 7 bases and the J gene lost 1 base, with 11 bases spanning the gap. Germline values: CDR1 MNHEY, CDR2 SMNVEV (reference sequence). Variable domain in full (rest from reference TRBV27 and TRBJ2-6): EAQVTQNPRYLITVTGKKLTVTCSQNMNHEYMSWYRQDPGLGLRQIYYSMNVEVTDKGDVPEGYKVSRKEKRNFPLILESPSPNQTSLYFCASTPTKSGANVLTFGAGSRLTVL.

As concerns this clonotype: This could be a read error, since a much larger clone is one nucleotide away. The rearrangement joins TRBV30 to TRBJ2-5; no definite D call. The CDR3 length is 13 residues. V shed 1 base and J shed 6 bases, with 12 bases lying between them. The V gene's germline CDR1 is GTSNPN and CDR2 SVGIG (reference sequence). In DNA, the CDR3 is TGTGCCTGGAGTGCATTTAAGAGGCAGACCCAGTACTTC. It encodes CAWSAFKRQTQYF.

This clonotype was seen a handful of times. The chain recombines TRBV29-1 with TRBJ1-2; no definite D call. This CDR3 is 13 amino acids long. Per germline, CDR1 SQVTM and CDR2 ANQGSEA. The germline V and J ends were trimmed by 5 bases and 2 bases, with 12 bases remaining between them. The CDR3 nucleotides are TGCAGCGTTTCTTCCAACAAGAACTATGGCTACACCTTC. Translation: CSVSSNKNYGYTF.

This clonotype was seen many times. The chain uses TRBV18 and TRBJ1-4; D remains ambiguous. CDR3 length equals 15 residues. Trimming removed 3 bases at V and 0 bases at J, with 8 bases between. CDR1 is KGHSH and CDR2 is LQKENI in the germline V gene. CDR3 in amino acids: CASSPRGSTNEKLFF. Written as DNA, the CDR3 is TGTGCCAGCTCACCCCGGGGATCAACTAATGAAAAACTGTTTTTT.

Many counts were recorded for this clonotype. V and J are TRBV7-8 and TRBJ2-7, with 7 nucleotides matching TRBD2. Trimming removed 5 bases from V and 3 bases from J; junction bases left unmatched: 4. CDR1 is SGHVS, CDR2 FQNEAQ, per germline. The CDR3 has 13 amino acids. Here the CDR3 reads CASSPGLYYEQYF. In DNA, the CDR3 is TGTGCCAGCAGCCCGGGACTATACTACGAGCAGTACTTC.

This clonotype was recorded at least ten times. The genes are TRBV2 and TRBJ2-7; D is perhaps TRBD2 (5 bases). Looked up from germline, CDR1 is SNHLY and CDR2 is FYNNEI. Trimming removed 4 bases from V and 5 bases from J, with 9 bases in between. There are 12 residues in the CDR3. CDR3 amino acids: CASSVGVHEQYF. The CDR3 region has the DNA TGTGCCAGCAGTGTCGGGGTTCACGAGCAGTACTTC.

This clonotype has a count of ten or more. This chain links TRBV2 with TRBJ2-5, with D possibly called TRBD1 or TRBD2 (5 bases each). CDR1 and CDR2 from the germline V gene are SNHLY and FYNNEI. V shed 5 bases and J shed 2 bases, with 15 bases lying between them. The CDR3 has 15 residues. The CDR3 protein is CASSLLGTLQETQYF. The DNA for the CDR3 is TGTGCCAGCAGTCTGTTAGGGACCCTACAAGAGACCCAGTACTTC.

Ten or more counts support this clonotype. The chain links TRBV5-1 to TRBJ2-1, with 11 positions matching TRBD2. This CDR3 has 16 amino acids. In germline, CDR1 is SGHRS, CDR2 YFSETQ. Unmatched junction bases numbered 6, after V lost 2 bases and J lost 5 bases. This chain's CDR3 is CASSLKLAGDNNEQFF. CDR3 sequence (DNA): TGCGCCAGCAGCTTAAAACTAGCGGGAGACAACAATGAGCAGTTCTTC.

On this clonotype itself: A single base separates this from a much larger clone, so it may be a read error. The V call is TRBV29-1, the J call TRBJ1-2; no clear D. The CDR3 loop spans 13 amino acids. Per germline, CDR1 SQVTM and CDR2 ANQGSEA. Trimming took off 6 bases at V and 8 bases at J, with 19 bases between the two ends. The CDR3 DNA is TGCAGCGTGTCTTGCGGACCTAATATGGGCTACACCTTC. This sequence encodes CSVSCGPNMGYTF.

V usage is TRBV15 and J usage is TRBJ1-4; D is possibly TRBD1 (6 bases). CDR3 length: 13 amino acids. The germline gives CDR1 LNHNV, CDR2 YYDKDF (reference sequence). Trimming left V 9 bases short and J 8 bases short, with 16 bases between. CDR3 nucleotide sequence: TGTGCCACTCGCACTGGGACACGAGAAAAACTGTTTTTT. It translates to CATRTGTREKLFF.

This clonotype was detected many times. The rearrangement uses TRBV3-1 and TRBJ2-5; 14 positions match TRBD2. The CDR3 is 15 residues long. V dropped 4 bases and J dropped 7; count of bases not matched to a gene: 5. Germline CDR1 LGHDT, CDR2 YNNKEL (reference sequence). Written as DNA, the CDR3 is TGTGCCAGCAGCCCGACTAGCGGGAGGGCCAGGACCCAGTACTTC. Translation gives CASSPTSGRARTQYF.

The CDR3 here is CASTPSRTSGILPYNEQFF. DNA of the CDR3: TGTGCCAGCACCCCGTCGCGGACTAGCGGGATCCTACCCTACAATGAGCAGTTCTTC. This rearrangement joins TRBV6-7 to TRBJ2-1, with 12 nucleotides matching TRBD2. TRBV6-7 is an open reading frame, and its role is uncertain. The V gene end was trimmed by 7 bases and the J gene end by 2 bases; junction bases not matched to a gene: 15. The CDR3 covers 19 residues.

This clonotype was recorded at least ten times. The chain combines TRBV20-1 with TRBJ2-7; D call uncertain. Germline CDR1 DFQATT, CDR2 SNEGSKA (reference sequence). This CDR3 is 15 amino acids long. The V end lost 3 bases, the J end lost 3 bases, and 18 bases lay between the germline ends. The CDR3 nucleotides are TGCAGTGCTAGTGGTCTTGGCGGAAGAGGCTACGAGCAGTACTTC. It yields the protein CSASGLGGRGYEQYF.

Many counts were recorded for this clonotype. The gene calls are TRBV5-1 and TRBJ2-4, with 9 positions matching TRBD1. This CDR3 contains 15 residues. The ends lost 3 bases at V and 6 bases at J; junction bases unmatched: 7. Germline V CDR1 and CDR2: SGHRS, YFSETQ. CDR3 sequence (DNA): TGCGCCAGCAGCTCGAACAGGGGGCGGCCAAACATTCAGTACTTC. Translation: CASSSNRGRPNIQYF.

This clonotype was seen many times. The genes are TRBV20-1 and TRBJ1-5, with a possible D match to TRBD1 (6 bases). V gave up 6 bases and J gave up 4 bases, with 13 bases separating them. This CDR3 has 13 amino acids. Germline V gives CDR1 DFQATT, CDR2 SNEGSKA (reference sequence). The CDR3 sequence is CSANRGGNQPQHF. CDR3 coding DNA: TGCAGTGCAAATAGAGGGGGGAATCAGCCCCAGCATTTT.

Many counts were recorded for this clonotype. This chain joins TRBV20-1 and TRBJ2-3; D is unclear. In germline, CDR1 is DFQATT, CDR2 SNEGSKA (reference sequence). V lost 0 bases and J 8 bases, leaving 9 bases between the germline ends. The CDR3 spans 12 residues. CDR3 bases: TGCAGTGCTAGAGAAGGCATTAGTACGCAGTATTTT. It codes for CSAREGISTQYF.

The chain couples TRBV27 to TRBJ2-7; D is ambiguous. Trimming took off 9 bases at V and 0 bases at J, with 9 bases between the two ends. This CDR3 is built from 12 residues. CDR1 is MNHEY, CDR2 SMNVEV, per germline (reference sequence). The CDR3 bases are TGTGCCAGGGGCAGCAGCTCCTACGAGCAGTACTTC. This sequence encodes CARGSSSYEQYF.

This clonotype was detected ten times or more. The chain is built from TRBV6-1 and TRBJ1-5; D gene uncertain. Trimming left V 4 bases short and J 3 bases short, with 10 bases between. Looked up from germline, CDR1 is MNHNS and CDR2 is SASEGT. The CDR3 is 14 amino acids. CDR3 DNA sequence: TGTGCCAGCAGTGGAGGTGGTATCAATCAGCCCCAGCATTTT. Translation: CASSGGGINQPQHF.

In this sample, this clonotype turned up a few times. The chain carries TRBV5-1 and TRBJ1-6; 8 nucleotides line up with TRBD1. Germline lookup yields CDR1 SGHRS and CDR2 YFSETQ. V dropped 0 bases and J dropped 10; count of bases not matched to a gene: 6. The CDR3 contains 15 residues. CDR3 in DNA: TGCGCCAGCAGCTTGGAGGTGACAGGGGCATCACCCCTCCACTTT. The encoded protein is CASSLEVTGASPLHF. Drawing the rest from reference TRBV5-1 and TRBJ1-6, the complete variable domain is KAGVTQTPRYLIKTRGQQVTLSCSPISGHRSVSWYQQTPGQGLQFLFEYFSETQRNKGNFPGRFSGRQFSNSRSEMNVSTLELGDSALYLCASSLEVTGASPLHFGNGTRLTVT.

This clonotype was recorded many times. The chain has TRBV6-2 or TRBV6-3 and TRBJ2-5, with TRBD1 matching 7 bases. Trimming removed 6 bases from V and 0 bases from J; junction bases left unmatched: 7. Germline CDR1 is MNHEY and CDR2 is SVGEGT. The CDR3 runs to 15 residues. Here the CDR3 DNA reads TGTGCCAGCAGACCCGACAGGGCGAACCAAGAGACCCAGTACTTC. Its translation is CASRPDRANQETQYF.

V is TRBV7-8 and J is TRBJ2-5, with 12 bases lining up with TRBD2. In germline, CDR1 is SGHVS, CDR2 FQNEAQ. There are 17 residues in the CDR3. The ends lost 5 bases at V and 2 bases at J; junction bases unmatched: 9. CDR3 protein: CASSQRLAGVEQETQYF. The CDR3, as DNA: TGTGCCAGCAGCCAAAGACTAGCGGGAGTAGAACAAGAGACCCAGTACTTC. Full variable domain (remainder filled in from reference TRBV7-8 and TRBJ2-5): GAGVSQSPRYKVAKRGQDVALRCDPISGHVSLFWYQQALGQGPEFLTYFQNEAQLDKSGLPSDRFFAERPEGSVSTLKIQRTQQEDSAVYLCASSQRLAGVEQETQYFGPGTRLLVL.

The genes are TRBV20-1 and TRBJ1-1, with a tentative D call TRBD1 (6 bases). V gave up 0 bases and J gave up 1 base, with 9 bases separating them. From germline, CDR1 is DFQATT and CDR2 SNEGSKA (reference sequence). CDR3 length: 14 residues. This CDR3 reads CSAREWDKNTEAFF. Here the CDR3 DNA reads TGCAGTGCTAGAGAATGGGACAAGAACACTGAAGCTTTCTTT.

This clonotype was observed a handful of times. V gene TRBV6-1 combines with J gene TRBJ1-3; D is unclear. In germline, CDR1 is MNHNS, CDR2 SASEGT. CDR3 length equals 14 residues. Trimming stripped 7 bases from V and 0 bases from J, with 10 bases between. Written as DNA, the CDR3 is TGTGCCAGCACCCCCGGCAGCTCTGGAAACACCATATATTTT. It specifies CASTPGSSGNTIYF.

The J gene is TRBJ1-6, the V gene TRBV20-1, with a possible D match to TRBD1 (6 bases). Trimming stripped 0 bases from V and 11 bases from J, with 17 bases between. Germline V gene sequence: CDR1 DFQATT, CDR2 SNEGSKA (reference sequence). CDR3 length equals 15 residues. The DNA of the CDR3 is TGCAGTGCTAGAGAACTGGCGGGCCCAGGGGCACCCCTCCACTTT. Encoded protein: CSARELAGPGAPLHF.